This TCR beta chain was captured by sequencing in a study of cytomegalovirus exposure and HLA in healthy donors. Study at large: Researchers previously reported finding fewer than 120 million unique TCR beta sequences from around 200 million T cells. Overall study results and limits: TRBV6-2, TRBV6-3 and other indistinguishable V segments were excluded. A reported reduction in N-insertions relative to the approximately 600-donor mean was seen in an Asian-associated ancestry cluster in a later analysis.

For this clone: Its antigen is as yet unknown.

It was with 60 Vbeta and 13 Jbeta primers that the PCR ran. The protocol was immunoSEQ multiplex PCR, while the TCRdb copy is restricted to in-frame clones and leaves out a portion. The repertoire holds approximately 170,000 clones, with around 68% as singletons. The germline V and J ends were trimmed by 0 bases and 4 bases, with 10 bases remaining between them. From germline, CDR1 is SGHRS and CDR2 YFSETQ. The CDR3 has 14 residues. This chain links TRBV5-1 with TRBJ1-2, with TRBD1 as a possible D gene (6 bases). The specimen was PBMCs. This clonotype was obtained from a man in his fifties or sixties in good health and CMV-seronegative. This chain's CDR3 is CASSLGQAGYGYTF. The CDR3, as DNA: TGCGCCAGCAGCTTGGGACAGGCGGGCTATGGCTACACCTTC.